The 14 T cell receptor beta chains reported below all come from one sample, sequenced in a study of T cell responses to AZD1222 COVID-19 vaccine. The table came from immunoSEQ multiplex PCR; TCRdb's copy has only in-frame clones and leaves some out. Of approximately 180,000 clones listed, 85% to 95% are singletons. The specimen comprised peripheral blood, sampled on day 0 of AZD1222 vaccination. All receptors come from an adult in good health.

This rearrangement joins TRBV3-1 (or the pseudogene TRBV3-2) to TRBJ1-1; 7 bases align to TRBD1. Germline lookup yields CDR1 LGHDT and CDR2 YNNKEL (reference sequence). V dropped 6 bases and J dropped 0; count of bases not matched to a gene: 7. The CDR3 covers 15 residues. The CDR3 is CASRQGGLLNTEAFF. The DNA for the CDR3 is TGTGCCAGCAGGCAGGGGGGACTTCTGAACACTGAAGCTTTCTTT.

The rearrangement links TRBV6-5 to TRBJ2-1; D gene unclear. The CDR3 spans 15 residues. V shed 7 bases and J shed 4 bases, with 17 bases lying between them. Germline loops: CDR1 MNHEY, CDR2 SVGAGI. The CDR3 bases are TGTGCCAGCATTGCTAAGCGTGCCGATTACAATGAGCAGTTCTTC. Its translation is CASIAKRADYNEQFF.

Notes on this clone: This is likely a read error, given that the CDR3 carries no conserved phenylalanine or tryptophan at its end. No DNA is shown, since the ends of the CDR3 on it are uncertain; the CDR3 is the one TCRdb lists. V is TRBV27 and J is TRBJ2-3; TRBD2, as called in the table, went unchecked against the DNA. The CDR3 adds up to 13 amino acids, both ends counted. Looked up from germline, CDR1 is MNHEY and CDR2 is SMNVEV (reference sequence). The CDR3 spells CASSSRLAGGMEL.

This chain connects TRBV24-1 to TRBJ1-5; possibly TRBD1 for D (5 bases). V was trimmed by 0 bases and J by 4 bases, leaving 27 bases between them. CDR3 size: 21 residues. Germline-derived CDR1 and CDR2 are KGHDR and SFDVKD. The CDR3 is CATSDLSEQGGLTQGNQPQHF. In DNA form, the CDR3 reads TGTGCCACCAGTGATTTGAGCGAGCAGGGAGGACTCACTCAAGGGAATCAGCCCCAGCATTTT.

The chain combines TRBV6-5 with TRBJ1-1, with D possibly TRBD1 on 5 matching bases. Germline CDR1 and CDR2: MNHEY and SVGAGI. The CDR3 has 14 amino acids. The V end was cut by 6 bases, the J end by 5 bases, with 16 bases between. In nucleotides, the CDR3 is TGTGCCAGCAGGCGGGACGGGGGGTGGACTGAAGCTTTCTTT. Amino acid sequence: CASRRDGGWTEAFF.

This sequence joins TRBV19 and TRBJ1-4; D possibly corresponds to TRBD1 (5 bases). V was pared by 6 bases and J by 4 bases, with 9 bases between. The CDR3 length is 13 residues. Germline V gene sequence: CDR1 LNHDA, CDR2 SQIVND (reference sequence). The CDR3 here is CASSQGYNEKLFF. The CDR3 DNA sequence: TGTGCCAGTAGCCAGGGTTATAATGAAAAACTGTTTTTT. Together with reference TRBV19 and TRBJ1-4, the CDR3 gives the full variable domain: DGGITQSPKYLFRKEGQNVTLSCEQNLNHDAMYWYRQDPGQGLRLIYYSQIVNDFQKGDIAEGYSVSREKKESFPLTVTSAQKNPTAFYLCASSQGYNEKLFFGSGTQLSVL.

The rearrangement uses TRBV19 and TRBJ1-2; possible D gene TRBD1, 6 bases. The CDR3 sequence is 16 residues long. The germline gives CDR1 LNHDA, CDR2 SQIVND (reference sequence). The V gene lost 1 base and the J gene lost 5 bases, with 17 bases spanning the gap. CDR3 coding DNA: TGTGCCAGTAGTATAGGGACAGTCTCGGCACGATATGGCTACACCTTC. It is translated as CASSIGTVSARYGYTF.

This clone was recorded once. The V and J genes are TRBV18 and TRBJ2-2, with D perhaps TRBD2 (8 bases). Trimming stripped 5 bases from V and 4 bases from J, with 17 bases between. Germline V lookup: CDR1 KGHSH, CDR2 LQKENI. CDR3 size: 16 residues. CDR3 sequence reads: CASSSREGAPTGELFF. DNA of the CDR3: TGTGCCAGCTCATCACGGGAGGGGGCGCCCACCGGGGAGCTGTTTTTT.

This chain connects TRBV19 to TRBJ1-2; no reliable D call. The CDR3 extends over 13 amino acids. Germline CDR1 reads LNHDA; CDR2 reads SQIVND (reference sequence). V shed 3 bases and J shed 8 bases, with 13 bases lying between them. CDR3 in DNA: TGTGCCAGTAGTATCCCCTGGGAGGGAGGCTACACCTTC. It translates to CASSIPWEGGYTF.

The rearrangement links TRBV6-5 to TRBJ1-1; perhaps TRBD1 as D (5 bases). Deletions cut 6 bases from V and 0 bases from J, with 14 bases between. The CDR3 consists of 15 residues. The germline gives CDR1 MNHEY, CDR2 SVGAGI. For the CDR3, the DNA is TGTGCCAGCAGCCCGGGGGTTGGACTGAACACTGAAGCTTTCTTT. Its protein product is CASSPGVGLNTEAFF.

The CDR3 nucleotides read TGTGCCAGCAGGCAGACGTCGTATAATTCACCCCTCCACTTT. Its translation: CASRQTSYNSPLHF. This chain links TRBV2 with TRBJ1-6; D remains unclear. CDR1 and CDR2 (germline): SNHLY, FYNNEI. This CDR3 is built from 14 residues. Trimming shortened V by 6 bases and J by 4 bases, and 10 bases separated the two germline ends. Filled out from reference TRBV2 and TRBJ1-6, the complete variable domain reads EPEVTQTPSHQVTQMGQEVILRCVPISNHLYFYWYRQILGQKVEFLVSFYNNEISEKSEIFDDQFSVERPDGSNFTLKIRSTKLEDSAMYFCASRQTSYNSPLHFGNGTRLTVT.

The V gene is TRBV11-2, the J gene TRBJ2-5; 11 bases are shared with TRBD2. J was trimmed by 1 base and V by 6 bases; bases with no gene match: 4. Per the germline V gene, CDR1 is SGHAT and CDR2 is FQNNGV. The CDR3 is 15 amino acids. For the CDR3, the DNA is TGTGCCAGCAGGCGACTAGCGGGGATCCAAGAGACCCAGTACTTC. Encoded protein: CASRRLAGIQETQYF.

CDR3 in DNA: TGTGCCAGCAGTGTCTCCGGACGCAGGGTTGGCCTAAAACCTGAAGCTTTCTTT. Amino acids: CASSVSGRRVGLKPEAFF. The chain carries TRBV27 and TRBJ1-1; D is possibly TRBD1 (5 bases). The CDR3 is 18 residues long. Germline assignment: CDR1 MNHEY and CDR2 SMNVEV (reference sequence). The V gene lost 5 bases and the J gene lost 6 bases, with 28 bases spanning the gap.

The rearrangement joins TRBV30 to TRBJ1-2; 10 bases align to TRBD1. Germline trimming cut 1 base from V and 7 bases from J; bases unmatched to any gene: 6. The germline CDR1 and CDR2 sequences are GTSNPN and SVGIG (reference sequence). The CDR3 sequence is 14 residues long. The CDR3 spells CAWSATGGQGGYTF. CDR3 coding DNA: TGTGCCTGGAGTGCGACAGGGGGCCAAGGTGGCTACACCTTC.